The clone carrying this T cell receptor beta chain was seen repeatedly, ten times or more. The data stem from a study of human T cells and chemical hapten exposure. About the study: Doses of diphenylcyclopropenone went to the patients' scalps weekly throughout the roughly 24-week study.

The time point here: pre-sensitization, week 0. Treatment denoted: therapeutic diphenylcyclopropenone sensitization with weekly scalp DPC. The study drew its donors from alopecia patients who were 18 to 70 years old and suitable for DPC. Total RNA extraction was carried out from unfractionated whole blood. TCRdb called the RACE reads again in MiXCR, with one record for every CDR3 protein. The sample lists a few hundred thousand distinct CDR3 sequences, 4.5% to 7% occurring once. This receptor was obtained from a woman in her late teens or twenties with alopecia areata. Some clones in this sample may be carry-over from other donors' samples. The sequencing used whole blood, collected in connection with sensitization to the hapten diphenylcyclopropenone (DPC).

The CDR3 region is CASSDGLYEQYF. The CDR3 DNA is TGTGCCAGCTCGGACGGACTCTACGAGCAGTACTTC. J is TRBJ2-7 and V is TRBV7-9, with D possibly TRBD2 on 5 matching bases. The CDR3 contains 12 residues. In germline, CDR1 is SEHNR, CDR2 FQNEAQ (reference sequence). The V end lost 8 bases, the J end lost 3 bases, and 11 bases lay between the germline ends.